The clone carrying this T cell receptor (beta chain) came up a few times. What it binds is unknown. Peripheral blood, together with lesional scalp punch biopsies, was collected from alopecia areata patients. The sample belongs to a study of CD8+ T cells in alopecia areata. Study outcomes and limitations: Scalp samples also yield sequences of resident alphabeta T cells from normal skin.

RNA, once extracted, was reverse transcribed into cDNA for use as the sequencing template. The data were produced by immunoSEQ multiplex PCR, yet TCRdb's version contains in-frame clones alone and is incomplete. The sample consists of over 14,000 clones, 55% to 70% of them appearing once. The V and J ends lost 6 bases and 6 bases respectively, with 11 bases between them. CDR3 length: 12 residues. Germline V gives CDR1 MNHNY, CDR2 SVGAGI (reference sequence). The sequence came from a human donor with alopecia areata. The V and J genes are TRBV6-6 and TRBJ1-1, with a possible D match to TRBD1 (5 bases). Sample: skin, taken at week 0. The CDR3 spells CASSHRGAEAFF. CDR3 nucleotide sequence: TGTGCCAGCAGCCACCGGGGCGCTGAAGCTTTCTTT.